The 18 T cell receptor beta chains reported below all come from one sample, sequenced in a study of ipilimumab plus nivolumab after autologous stem cell transplantation. The method was immunoSEQ multiplex PCR; TCRdb's version includes in-frame clones alone and lacks a portion of them. There are 17,000 or so clones in the sample; roughly 80% occur only once, and roughly 36% lies in the top ten. The sample here was PBMCs, taken in a trial of ipilimumab plus nivolumab as post-transplant consolidation. The receptors stem from a male donor with diffuse large B-cell lymphoma.

The chain uses TRBV14 and TRBJ1-2; no reliable D call. Germline V gives CDR1 SGHDN, CDR2 FVKESK. The CDR3 is 15 residues long. Trimming pared 5 bases from V and 8 bases from J, leaving 21 bases between. CDR3 DNA: TGTGCCAGCAGCGATACGGGCCATGGCCTAGTAGGCTACACCTTC. This gives the protein CASSDTGHGLVGYTF. The variable domain in full, with the rest retrieved from reference TRBV14 and TRBJ1-2, is EAGVTQFPSHSVIEKGQTVTLRCDPISGHDNLYWYRRVMGKEIKFLLHFVKESKQDESGMPNNRFLAERTGGTYSTLKVQPAELEDSGVYFCASSDTGHGLVGYTFGSGTRLTVV.

In this sample, this clone turned up once. CDR3 protein: CASSPGPLDTQYF. The CDR3 nucleotides are TGTGCCAGCAGCCCGGGACCCTTAGATACGCAGTATTTT. This chain links TRBV7-2 with TRBJ2-3, with D perhaps being TRBD1 or TRBD2 (5 bases each). The V gene lost 5 bases and the J gene lost 5 bases, with 11 bases spanning the gap. This CDR3 comprises 13 residues. Germline values: CDR1 SGHTA, CDR2 FQGNSA. The complete variable domain, with remaining parts taken from reference TRBV7-2 and TRBJ2-3, reads GAGVSQSPSNKVTEKGKDVELRCDPISGHTALYWYRQSLGQGLEFLIYFQGNSAPDKSGLPSDRFSAERTGGSVSTLTIQRTQQEDSAVYLCASSPGPLDTQYFGPGTRLTVL.

This clone was detected once. The chain carries TRBV27 and TRBJ1-2, with D unclear. V dropped 6 bases and J dropped 0 bases, with 11 bases sitting between them. The germline CDR1 and CDR2 sequences are MNHEY and SMNVEV (reference sequence). This CDR3 has 14 residues. The DNA of the CDR3 is TGTGCCAGCAGCCCCAGGACGGCTAACTATGGCTACACCTTC. Translation gives CASSPRTANYGYTF.

The rearrangement uses TRBV11-2 and TRBJ1-1; D is unresolved. Germline loops: CDR1 SGHAT, CDR2 FQNNGV. The CDR3 covers 13 residues. Trimming removed 5 bases at V and 8 bases at J, with 15 bases between. CDR3: CASSAAGGAEAFF. The CDR3 bases are TGTGCCAGCAGCGCAGCGGGTGGCGCGGAAGCTTTCTTT.

The chain links TRBV2 to TRBJ2-3; no firm D call. Germline V gene lookup returns CDR1 SNHLY and CDR2 FYNNEI. V shed 6 bases and J shed 4 bases, with 11 bases lying between them. The CDR3 is 13 amino acids. The CDR3 protein is CASSLRRADTQYF. Here the CDR3 DNA reads TGTGCCAGCAGCCTGAGGCGAGCAGATACGCAGTATTTT.

The chain is built from TRBV9 and TRBJ2-3, with TRBD2 matching over 11 bases. The CDR3 spans 18 residues. Germline V gene sequence: CDR1 SGDLS, CDR2 YYNGEE. The V gene end was trimmed by 0 bases and the J gene end by 4 bases; junction bases not matched to a gene: 10. The CDR3 is CASSVATLAGGVADTQYF. The CDR3 nucleotides are TGTGCCAGCAGCGTAGCTACGCTAGCGGGAGGAGTGGCAGATACGCAGTATTTT.

This clone was detected once. The chain joins TRBV11-2 to TRBJ2-3; D is tentatively TRBD1 or TRBD2 (6 bases each). CDR3 size: 15 residues. The germline V gene has CDR1 SGHAT and CDR2 FQNNGV. V shed 3 bases and J shed 0 bases, with 10 bases lying between them. DNA of the CDR3: TGTGCCAGCAGCTTGGGGGGCCGGAGCACAGATACGCAGTATTTT. Translated: CASSLGGRSTDTQYF.

CDR3 DNA: TGTGCCAGCAACCCTACGCTTTATAGCGGGAGGGGGGACTACGAGCAGTACTTC. Protein: CASNPTLYSGRGDYEQYF. This chain connects TRBV7-8 to TRBJ2-7, with 11 nucleotides matching TRBD2. V gave up 7 bases and J gave up 3 bases; unmatched junction bases: 17. CDR1 SGHVS and CDR2 FQNEAQ come from the germline V gene. The CDR3 sequence is 18 residues long.

The J gene is TRBJ1-2, the V gene TRBV5-1; D unclear. V dropped 4 bases and J dropped 8 bases, with 15 bases sitting between them. Per germline, CDR1 SGHRS and CDR2 YFSETQ. The CDR3 has 13 amino acids. The CDR3 DNA follows: TGCGCCAGCAGCCCCTCCGGACGGGCCGGCTACACCTTC. Translation: CASSPSGRAGYTF.

This clone occurred once. The chain is built from TRBV6-5 and TRBJ1-1, with unresolved D. Between the trimmed V and J ends, which lost 6 bases and 11 bases, there was a span of 13 bases. In germline, CDR1 is MNHEY, CDR2 SVGAGI. The CDR3 extends over 11 amino acids. The CDR3 loop reads CASSLGGMAFF. In nucleotides, the CDR3 is TGTGCCAGCAGCCTCGGAGGGATGGCTTTCTTT.

The chain couples TRBV9 to TRBJ1-3; tentatively, D is TRBD1 (5 bases). Germline values: CDR1 SGDLS, CDR2 YYNGEE. The V end was cut by 3 bases, the J end by 3 bases, with 19 bases between. The CDR3 spans 17 residues. DNA for the CDR3: TGTGCCAGCAGCGGAGACCCATTTGGGGCAGATGGAAACACCATATATTTT. Translation gives CASSGDPFGADGNTIYF. Combining the CDR3 with reference TRBV9 and TRBJ1-3 gives the whole variable domain DSGVTQTPKHLITATGQRVTLRCSPRSGDLSVYWYQQSLDQGLQFLIQYYNGEERAKGNILERFSAQQFPDLHSELNLSSLELGDSALYFCASSGDPFGADGNTIYFGEGSWLTVV.

This chain joins TRBV7-9 and TRBJ2-5; D remains ambiguous. The CDR3 is made up of 13 amino acids. Germline values: CDR1 SEHNR, CDR2 FQNEAQ (reference sequence). V lost 1 base, J lost 5 bases, and 8 bases lay in between. The chain's CDR3 is CASSLGPGETQYF. CDR3 DNA sequence: TGTGCCAGCAGCTTAGGACCTGGGGAGACCCAGTACTTC.

This clone has only one observation. The V call is TRBV10-1, the J call TRBJ1-5, with TRBD1 matching 7 bases. The trim removed 5 bases at V and 4 bases at J, leaving 8 bases unmatched. The length of the CDR3 is 15 residues. Germline lookup yields CDR1 WNHNN and CDR2 SYGVQD (reference sequence). DNA for the CDR3: TGCGCCAGCAGTCGGGACAGAGGGGCGAATCAGCCCCAGCATTTT. It translates to CASSRDRGANQPQHF.

The sample holds one count of this clone. The chain is built from TRBV13 and TRBJ1-2, with 9 bases fitting TRBD1. The germline V gene has CDR1 PRHDT and CDR2 FYEKMQ (reference sequence). CDR3 length: 15 residues. V gave up 0 bases and J gave up 3 bases; unmatched junction bases: 2. CDR3 nucleotide sequence: TGTGCCAGCAGCTTAGGGGACAGGGGTTACTATGGCTACACCTTC. Its protein is CASSLGDRGYYGYTF. The entire variable domain, with the rest obtained from reference TRBV13 and TRBJ1-2, is as follows: AAGVIQSPRHLIKEKRETATLKCYPIPRHDTVYWYQQGPGQDPQFLISFYEKMQSDKGSIPDRFSAQQFSDYHSELNMSSLELGDSALYFCASSLGDRGYYGYTFGSGTRLTVV.

V gene TRBV30 combines with J gene TRBJ2-7, with D maybe TRBD2 (5 bases). This CDR3 has 14 residues. Germline assignment: CDR1 GTSNPN and CDR2 SVGIG (reference sequence). Trimming left V 2 bases short and J 3 bases short, with 14 bases between. The CDR3 loop is CAWSLDGGYYEQYF. The CDR3 nucleotides read TGTGCCTGGAGTCTGGACGGAGGATACTACGAGCAGTACTTC.

The chain carries TRBV30 and TRBJ1-6; possible D gene TRBD1, 5 bases. This CDR3 has 16 amino acids. The V gene's germline CDR1 is GTSNPN and CDR2 SVGIG (reference sequence). V shed 3 bases and J shed 2 bases, with 14 bases lying between them. CDR3 region: CAWREAGMTYNSPLHF. CDR3 in DNA: TGTGCCTGGAGAGAGGCAGGGATGACCTATAATTCACCCCTCCACTTT.

The V and J genes are TRBV5-1 and TRBJ2-7; 8 bases map to TRBD2. CDR1 SGHRS and CDR2 YFSETQ come from the germline V gene. Trimming removed 4 bases from V and 0 bases from J; junction bases left unmatched: 12. The CDR3 is 17 residues long. In DNA form, the CDR3 reads TGCGCCAGCAGCCGGGGGGGCGGCGGGACCCTCTCCTACGAGCAGTACTTC. Protein product: CASSRGGGGTLSYEQYF.

This chain joins TRBV7-3 and TRBJ2-5; 8 nucleotides match TRBD2. The CDR3 is made up of 15 amino acids. The V gene end was trimmed by 1 base and the J gene end by 2 bases; junction bases not matched to a gene: 3. Germline CDR1 SGHTA, CDR2 FQGTGA. The CDR3 sequence is CASSLMAGGQETQYF. The DNA of the CDR3 is TGTGCCAGCAGCTTAATGGCGGGGGGTCAAGAGACCCAGTACTTC.